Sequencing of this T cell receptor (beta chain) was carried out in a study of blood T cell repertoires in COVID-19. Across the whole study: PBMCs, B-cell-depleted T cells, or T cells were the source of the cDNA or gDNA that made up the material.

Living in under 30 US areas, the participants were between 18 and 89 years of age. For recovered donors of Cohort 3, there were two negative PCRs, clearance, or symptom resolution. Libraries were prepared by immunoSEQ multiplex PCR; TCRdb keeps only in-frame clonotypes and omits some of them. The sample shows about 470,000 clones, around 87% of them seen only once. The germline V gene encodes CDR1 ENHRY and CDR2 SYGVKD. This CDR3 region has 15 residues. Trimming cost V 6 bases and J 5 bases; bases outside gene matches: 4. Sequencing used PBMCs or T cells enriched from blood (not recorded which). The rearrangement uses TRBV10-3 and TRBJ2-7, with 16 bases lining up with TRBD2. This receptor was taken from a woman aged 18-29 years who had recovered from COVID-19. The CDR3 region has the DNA TGTGCCATCAGCGGGACTAGCGGGGGGGCAGACGAGCAGTACTTC. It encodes CAISGTSGGADEQYF.